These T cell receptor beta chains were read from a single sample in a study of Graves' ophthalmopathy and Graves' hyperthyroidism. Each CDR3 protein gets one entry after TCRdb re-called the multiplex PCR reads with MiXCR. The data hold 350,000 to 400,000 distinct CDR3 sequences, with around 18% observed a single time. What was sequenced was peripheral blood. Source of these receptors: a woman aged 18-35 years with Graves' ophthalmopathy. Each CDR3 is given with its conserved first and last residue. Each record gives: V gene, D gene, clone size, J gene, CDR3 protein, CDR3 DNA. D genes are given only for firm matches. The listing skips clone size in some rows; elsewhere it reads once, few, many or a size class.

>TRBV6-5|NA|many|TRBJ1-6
CASSYSGLGGVSPLHF
TGTGCCAGCAGTTACTCGGGGCTGGGAGGGGTTTCACCCCTCCACTTT
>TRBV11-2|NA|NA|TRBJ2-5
CASTLTRHQETQYF
TGTGCCAGCACCCTGACCCGACACCAAGAGACCCAGTACTTC
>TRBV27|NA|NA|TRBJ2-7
CASSKSTVPTYEQYF
TGTGCCAGCAGTAAGTCAACAGTCCCAACTTACGAGCAGTACTTC
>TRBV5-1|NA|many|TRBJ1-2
CASSLGSGNYGYTF
TGCGCCAGCAGCTTGGGATCAGGGAACTATGGCTACACCTTC
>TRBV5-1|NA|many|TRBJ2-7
CASCPQNRASEQYF
TGCGCCAGCTGCCCCCAAAATCGAGCCTCCGAGCAGTACTTC
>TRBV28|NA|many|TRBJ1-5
CASSPTAERNQPQHF
TGTGCCAGCAGTCCAACGGCAGAACGCAATCAGCCCCAGCATTTT
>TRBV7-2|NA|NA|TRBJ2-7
CASSLAGRLYEQYF
TGTGCCAGCAGCTTGGCCGGCCGCCTCTACGAGCAGTACTTC
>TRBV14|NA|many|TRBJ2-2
CASSQDTLGISGELFF
TGTGCCAGCAGCCAAGACACACTAGGAATATCCGGGGAGCTGTTTTTT
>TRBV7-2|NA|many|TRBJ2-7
CASSSQEGSREQYF
TGTGCCAGCAGCTCCCAGGAGGGGTCCCGCGAGCAGTACTTC
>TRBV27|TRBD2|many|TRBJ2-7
CASSLSTSGRTEQYF
TGTGCCAGCAGTTTATCAACTAGCGGGAGGACCGAGCAGTACTTC
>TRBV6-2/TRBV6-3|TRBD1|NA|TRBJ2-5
CASSYSTGVVETQYF
TGTGCCAGCAGTTACTCGACAGGGGTGGTGGAGACCCAGTACTTC
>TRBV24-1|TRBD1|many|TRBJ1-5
CATSGGQGARNQPQHF
TGTGCCACCAGTGGGGGACAGGGGGCTAGAAATCAGCCCCAGCATTTT
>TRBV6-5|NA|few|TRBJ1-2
CASSYSPGFDGYTF
TGTGCCAGCAGTTACTCGCCCGGGTTCGATGGCTACACCTTC
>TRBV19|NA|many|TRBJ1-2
CASSPPAHTEASYGYTF
TGTGCCAGTAGTCCCCCGGCCCACACTGAAGCTTCCTATGGCTACACCTTC
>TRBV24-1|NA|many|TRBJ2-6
CATSEASGANVLTF
TGTGCCACCAGTGAGGCCTCTGGGGCCAACGTCCTGACTTTC
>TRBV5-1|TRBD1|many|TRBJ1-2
CASSMRQGAGGYTF
TGCGCCAGCAGCATGAGACAGGGGGCAGGTGGCTACACCTTC